In this sample, the clone carrying this T cell receptor beta chain turned up many times. The ends lost 7 bases at V and 2 bases at J; junction bases unmatched: 10. Germline V gives CDR1 SNHLY, CDR2 FYNNEI. CDR3 size: 16 residues. Researchers amplified the TCR beta CDR3 regions from RNA transcripts. The study used the HTBI primer set for a first-round RT-PCR of the TCR CDR3. From the multiplex PCR reads, TCRdb called clonotypes with MiXCR, one entry per CDR3 protein. The data hold approximately 360,000 distinct CDR3 sequences, with 15% to 18% observed a single time. The sample comes from a study of T cells in Graves' hyperthyroidism and ophthalmopathy.

The source is a woman aged 18-29 years with Graves' hyperthyroidism that later progressed to Graves' ophthalmopathy. The rearrangement joins TRBV2 to TRBJ2-5, with 10 bases aligning to TRBD2. The specimen was blood. The CDR3 region is CASTHWASGSQETQYF. Here the CDR3 DNA reads TGTGCCAGCACCCATTGGGCTAGCGGGAGTCAAGAGACCCAGTACTTC.